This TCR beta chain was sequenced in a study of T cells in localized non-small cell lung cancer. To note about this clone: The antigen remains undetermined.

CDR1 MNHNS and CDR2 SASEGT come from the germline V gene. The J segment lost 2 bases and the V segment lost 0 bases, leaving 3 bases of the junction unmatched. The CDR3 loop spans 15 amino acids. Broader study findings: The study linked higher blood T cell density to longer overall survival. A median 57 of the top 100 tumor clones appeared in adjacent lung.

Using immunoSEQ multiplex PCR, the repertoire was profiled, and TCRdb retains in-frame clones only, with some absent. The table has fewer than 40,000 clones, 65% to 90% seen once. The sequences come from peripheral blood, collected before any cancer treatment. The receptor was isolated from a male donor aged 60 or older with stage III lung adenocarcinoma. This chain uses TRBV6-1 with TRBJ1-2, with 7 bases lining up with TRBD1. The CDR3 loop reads CASSEASQGNYGYTF. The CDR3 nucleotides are TGTGCCAGCAGTGAAGCTTCACAGGGGAACTATGGCTACACCTTC.